Listed below are T cell receptor beta chains from one sample, sequenced in a study of T cell responses to AZD1222 COVID-19 vaccine. Measured with immunoSEQ multiplex PCR; TCRdb has only the in-frame clones, and not every one. The table records 80,000 to 100,000 clones, about nine tenths of them present only once. The material sequenced was peripheral blood, taken 28 days after the second AZD1222 dose. The receptors shown here come from an adult who received the AZD1222 COVID-19 vaccine. The CDR3 runs from the conserved cysteine through the conserved F or W. D genes are given only for firm matches. Size values are once, few and many counts, or a class for expanded clones, and some rows have none.

>TRBJ2-7|TRBV28|.|TRBD1
CASSSPGTGGYEQYF
TGTGCCAGCAGTTCGCCCGGGACAGGGGGGTACGAGCAGTACTTC
>TRBJ1-1|TRBV30|.|.
CAWNKTPGRYSEAFF
TGTGCCTGGAACAAAACCCCAGGGAGGTACTCTGAAGCTTTCTTT
>TRBJ1-3|TRBV5-5|.|.
CASSFLAGSSGNTIYF
TGTGCCAGCAGCTTCCTCGCAGGGAGCTCTGGAAACACCATATATTTT
>TRBJ1-2|TRBV6-5|once|TRBD1
CASSYSTGEYDYGYTF
TGTGCCAGCAGTTACTCGACAGGGGAGTATGACTATGGCTACACCTTC
>TRBJ2-7|TRBV3-1/TRBV3-2|.|TRBD1
CASSATGTESGEQYF
TGTGCCAGCAGCGCAACCGGGACAGAATCGGGCGAGCAGTACTTC
>TRBJ1-6|TRBV7-3|.|.
CASSLTPDSPLHF
TGTGCCAGCAGCTTAACGCCGGATTCACCCCTCCACTTT
>TRBJ1-3|TRBV5-1|.|TRBD1
CASSRGTGGNTIYF
TGCGCCAGCAGCAGGGGGACAGGCGGAAACACCATATATTTT
>TRBJ1-2|TRBV29-1|.|.
CSVEDPAVRGDGYTF
TGCAGCGTTGAAGATCCAGCAGTTAGGGGAGATGGCTACACCTTC
>TRBJ2-1|TRBV24-1|.|.
CATSDPRGSAYEQFF
TGTGCCACCAGTGATCCTCGGGGTAGCGCCTATGAGCAGTTCTTC
>TRBJ2-3|TRBV5-1|.|.
CASSFTSPKYTQYF
TGCGCCAGCAGCTTCACTAGTCCTAAATATACGCAGTATTTT
>TRBJ1-3|TRBV25-1|.|.
CASSASGNTIYF
TGTGCCAGCTCAGCCTCTGGAAACACCATATATTTT
>TRBJ1-1|TRBV12-3/TRBV12-4|few|.
CASSLSVNTEAFF
TGTGCCAGCAGTTTATCGGTGAACACTGAAGCTTTCTTT
>TRBJ2-5|TRBV25-1|.|.
CASRPGETQYF
TGTGCCAGCCGCCCGGGGGAGACCCAGTACTTC
>TRBJ2-7|TRBV28|.|.
CASSLDQGEQYF
TGTGCCAGCAGTTTAGACCAGGGCGAGCAGTACTTC
>TRBJ1-1|TRBV5-1|.|TRBD1
CASSLPDRGEAFF
TGCGCCAGCAGCTTGCCCGACAGGGGCGAAGCTTTCTTT
>TRBJ2-2|TRBV9|once|.
CASRGGGFTGELFF
TGTGCCAGCCGGGGAGGGGGGTTCACCGGGGAGCTGTTTTTT
>TRBJ1-2|TRBV7-3|.|.
CASSQGQAGRVGTF
TGTGCCAGCAGCCAGGGGCAGGCAGGGAGGGTAGGCACCTTC
>TRBJ1-1|TRBV27|.|TRBD1
CASTQGGAVDTEAFF
TGTGCCAGCACTCAGGGGGGCGCGGTGGACACTGAAGCTTTCTTT
>TRBJ2-7|TRBV7-9|.|TRBD1
CASRSRDRGSEQYF
TGTGCCAGCAGGTCTAGGGACAGGGGAAGCGAGCAGTACTTC
>TRBJ2-1|TRBV7-9|few|TRBD2
CASSLALAGTYNEQFF
TGTGCCAGCAGCTTAGCACTAGCGGGGACCTACAATGAGCAGTTCTTC
>TRBJ2-6|TRBV7-3|.|.
CASSLTSVSGANVLTF
TGTGCCAGCAGCTTAACATCTGTATCTGGGGCCAACGTCCTGACTTTC
>TRBJ2-1|TRBV7-9|.|.
CASSPGRPNEQFF
TGTGCCAGCAGCCCCGGCAGGCCCAATGAGCAGTTCTTC
>TRBJ1-2|TRBV5-1|.|TRBD1
CASSWGQANYGYTF
TGCGCCAGCAGCTGGGGACAGGCGAACTATGGCTACACCTTC
>TRBJ2-7|TRBV24-1|.|.
CATGEGHSYEQYF
TGTGCCACCGGGGAGGGACACTCCTACGAGCAGTACTTC
>TRBJ2-3|TRBV3-1/TRBV3-2|.|.
CASSHRGTTDTQYF
TGTGCCAGCAGCCATAGAGGGACCACAGATACGCAGTATTTT
>TRBJ2-7|TRBV18|.|TRBD2
CASSPRLAGGYEQYF
TGTGCCAGCTCACCAAGACTAGCGGGGGGATACGAGCAGTACTTC
>TRBJ2-1|TRBV3-1/TRBV3-2|once|.
CASSHSYRVTIYVNEQFF
TGTGCCAGCAGCCATAGTTACAGGGTCACTATCTATGTGAATGAGCAGTTCTTC
>TRBJ2-7|TRBV20-1|once|.
CSADGIDEQYF
TGCAGTGCGGATGGAATAGACGAGCAGTACTTC
>TRBJ1-1|TRBV19|.|.
CASSPGYTEAFF
TGTGCCAGTAGTCCAGGGTACACTGAAGCTTTCTTT
>TRBJ2-1|TRBV7-2|.|.
CASSTRRDFIYNEQFF
TGTGCCAGCAGCACGCGCCGGGACTTTATCTACAATGAGCAGTTCTTC
>TRBJ2-1|TRBV7-3|.|.
CASSVDSDGEQFF
TGTGCCAGCAGCGTTGACTCGGATGGGGAGCAGTTCTTC
>TRBJ1-1|TRBV13|few|.
CASSLGWGATEAFF
TGTGCCAGCAGCTTAGGGTGGGGTGCCACTGAAGCTTTCTTT
>TRBJ1-4|TRBV3-1/TRBV3-2|.|.
CASSQVSVYNEKLFF
TGTGCCAGCAGCCAAGTATCGGTTTATAATGAAAAACTGTTTTTT
>TRBJ2-7|TRBV11-1|few|.
CASSSQLEQYF
TGTGCCAGCAGCTCACAACTAGAGCAGTACTTC
>TRBJ2-4|TRBV2|.|TRBD2
CASSEMGPYGRETGAKNIQYF
TGTGCCAGCAGTGAAATGGGCCCCTACGGGCGGGAGACTGGGGCCAAAAACATTCAGTACTTC
>TRBJ2-5|TRBV12-5|.|.
CASGPEKGETQYF
TGTGCTAGTGGTCCGGAAAAGGGGGAGACCCAGTACTTC
>TRBJ2-1|TRBV28|.|TRBD2
CASSSGTSAYNEQFF
TGTGCCAGCAGTTCCGGGACTAGCGCTTACAATGAGCAGTTCTTC
>TRBJ2-2|TRBV7-7|.|.
CASSLITGRVGELFF
TGTGCTAGCAGCTTAATCACAGGGCGTGTAGGGGAGCTGTTTTTT
>TRBJ1-6|TRBV9|.|.
CASSVEQKGSPLHF
TGTGCCAGCAGCGTAGAACAGAAAGGTTCACCCCTCCACTTT
>TRBJ1-2|TRBV4-2|.|.
CASTPGQAIYGYTF
TGTGCCAGCACGCCGGGTCAGGCGATCTATGGCTACACCTTC
>TRBJ1-5|TRBV15|.|.
CATSRGIARGLGNQPQHF
TGTGCCACCAGCAGAGGAATCGCGAGGGGTTTGGGCAATCAGCCCCAGCATTTT
>TRBJ2-5|TRBV7-6|once|TRBD1
CASSAHTGGRETQYF
TGTGCCAGCAGCGCACATACAGGGGGCAGGGAGACCCAGTACTTC
>TRBJ2-1|TRBV5-1|.|.
CASSPSGAPYNEQFF
TGCGCCAGCAGCCCCAGTGGCGCCCCCTACAATGAGCAGTTCTTC
>TRBJ2-2|TRBV5-6|once|TRBD1
CASSPQDRGAGELFF
TGTGCCAGCAGCCCTCAAGACAGGGGGGCCGGGGAGCTGTTTTTT
>TRBJ1-2|TRBV28|.|.
CASSRARYGYTF
TGTGCCAGCAGTAGGGCGAGGTATGGCTACACCTTC
>TRBJ1-6|TRBV10-1|few|TRBD1
CASSGDRLGSPLHF
TGCGCCAGCAGTGGGGACAGGCTTGGGTCACCCCTCCACTTT
>TRBJ1-2|TRBV19|.|.
CASSIAGFYGYTF
TGTGCCAGTAGTATTGCGGGGTTCTATGGCTACACCTTC
>TRBJ2-7|TRBV7-8|once|.
CASSLGKGAQGREQYF
TGTGCCAGCAGCTTAGGAAAGGGAGCCCAAGGAAGGGAGCAGTACTTC